One T cell receptor (beta chain) is described in this entry. This specimen comes from a study of cytomegalovirus exposure and HLA in healthy donors. Profiled with immunoSEQ multiplex PCR; TCRdb holds only in-frame clones, not every one. The table lists 160,000 or so clones, around nine tenths of them singletons. CDR3 length: 17 residues. Germline CDR1 reads LNHDA; CDR2 reads SQIVND (reference sequence). Trimming removed 5 bases from V and 0 bases from J; junction bases left unmatched: 8. The TCR was taken from a young man in good health and CMV-seropositive. The genes are TRBV19 and TRBJ1-5; 9 positions agree with TRBD1. The sequencing input was PBMCs. For the CDR3, the DNA is TGTGCCAGTAGTCTCCGGGACAGGGCCCTTAGCAATCAGCCCCAGCATTTT. Protein sequence: CASSLRDRALSNQPQHF.